This T cell receptor beta chain stems from a study of molecular identifiers for immune sequencing clone quantification. General study findings and limits: With a barcode shared among identical TCR molecules, highly expanded clone sizes could be underestimated.

Trimming took 1 base from V and 2 from J; bases not matched to a gene: 22. The V gene's germline CDR1 is MGHRA and CDR2 YSYEKL. There are 22 residues in the CDR3. As previously described, bulk TCR libraries were made using listed TCR primers. TCRdb itself ran the PCR reads through MiXCR, one entry per CDR3 protein. Here the sample spans about 510,000 distinct CDR3 sequences, about 25% being singletons. Details on this clonotype: Its specificity is not known.

This TCR came from a human donor in good health. Some libraries in this study had Jurkat cell RNA spiked in. The chain carries TRBV4-1 and TRBJ2-3; 9 positions agree with TRBD2. Sample: naive CD8+ T cells from blood, with Jurkat cell RNA spiked in. Subset defined: FACS-sorted CD8+CD4-CCR7+CD45RA+ naive T cells. The CDR3 spells CASSQVVHTSGSIGYITDTQYF. The DNA for the CDR3 is TGCGCCAGCAGCCAAGTGGTCCATACTAGCGGGTCCATCGGCTACATCACAGATACGCAGTATTTT.